What follows describes a single T cell receptor (beta chain). The CDR3 runs to 18 residues. After removal of 6 bases from V and 3 bases from J, the junction contained 16 bases not matched to a gene. Germline CDR1 is LGHNT and CDR2 is FRNRAP. The data were produced by immunoSEQ multiplex PCR, yet TCRdb's version contains in-frame clones alone and is incomplete. The sample lists about 330,000 clones, 67% seen once, with around 6.5% in the top ten. These data are taken from a study of cytotoxic CD8 clonotypes in ibrutinib-treated CLL. Study background: The sample average was 255,043 productive templates and fewer than 95,000 productive rearrangements.

Genomic DNA in an amount of roughly 2 micrograms was extracted from cryopreserved PBMCs and used for the preparation of TCR beta libraries. This sample comprised PBMCs, obtained after 36 months of ibrutinib treatment. The source is a human donor with chronic lymphocytic leukemia. This rearrangement joins TRBV12-5 to TRBJ2-1; 8 nucleotides agree with TRBD1. CDR3 amino acids: CASGPGQGPIILYNEQFF. The CDR3 DNA sequence: TGTGCTAGTGGGCCCGGACAGGGCCCCATAATTCTCTACAATGAGCAGTTCTTC.